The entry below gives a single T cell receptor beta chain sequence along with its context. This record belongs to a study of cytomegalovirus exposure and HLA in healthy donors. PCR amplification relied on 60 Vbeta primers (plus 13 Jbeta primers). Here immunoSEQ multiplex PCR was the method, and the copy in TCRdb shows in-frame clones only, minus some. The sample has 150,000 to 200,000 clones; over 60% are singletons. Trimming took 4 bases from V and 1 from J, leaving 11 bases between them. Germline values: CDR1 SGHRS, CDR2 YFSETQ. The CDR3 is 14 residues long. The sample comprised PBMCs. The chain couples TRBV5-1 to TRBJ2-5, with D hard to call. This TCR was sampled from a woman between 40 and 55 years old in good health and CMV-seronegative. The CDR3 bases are TGCGCCAGCAGCCCAGGTCAGAGCCAAGAGACCCAGTACTTC. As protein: CASSPGQSQETQYF.